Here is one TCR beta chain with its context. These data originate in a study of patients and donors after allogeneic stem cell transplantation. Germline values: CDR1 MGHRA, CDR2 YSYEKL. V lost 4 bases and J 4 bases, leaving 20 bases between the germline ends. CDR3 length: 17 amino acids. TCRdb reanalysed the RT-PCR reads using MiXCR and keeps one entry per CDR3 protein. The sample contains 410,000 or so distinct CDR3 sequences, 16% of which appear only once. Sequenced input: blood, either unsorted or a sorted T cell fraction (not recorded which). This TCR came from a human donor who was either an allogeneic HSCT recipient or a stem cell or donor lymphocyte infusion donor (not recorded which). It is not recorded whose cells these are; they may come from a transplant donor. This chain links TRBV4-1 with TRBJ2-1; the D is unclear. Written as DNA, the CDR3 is TGCGCCAGCAGCCCCTTCCTGTTGTGGGGTCGATACAATGAGCAGTTCTTC. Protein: CASSPFLLWGRYNEQFF.